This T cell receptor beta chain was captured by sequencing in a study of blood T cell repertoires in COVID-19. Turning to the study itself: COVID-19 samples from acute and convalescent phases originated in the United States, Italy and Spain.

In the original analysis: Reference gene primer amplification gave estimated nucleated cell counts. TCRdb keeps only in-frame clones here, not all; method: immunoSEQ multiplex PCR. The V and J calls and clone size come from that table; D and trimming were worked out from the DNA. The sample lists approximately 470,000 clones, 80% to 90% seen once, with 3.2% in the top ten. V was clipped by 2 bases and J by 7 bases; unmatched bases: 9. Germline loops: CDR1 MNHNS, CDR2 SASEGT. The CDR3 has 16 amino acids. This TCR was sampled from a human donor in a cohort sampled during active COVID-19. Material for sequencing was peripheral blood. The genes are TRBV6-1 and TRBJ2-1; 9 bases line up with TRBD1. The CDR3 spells CASSERRDRVRNEQFF. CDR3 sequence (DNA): TGTGCCAGCAGTGAAAGGAGGGACAGGGTTCGGAATGAGCAGTTCTTC.